Each of the 10 T cell receptor beta chains below was sequenced from the same sample in a study of shared clonotypes between healthy human individuals. Using immunoSEQ multiplex PCR, the repertoire was profiled, and TCRdb retains in-frame clones only, with some absent. This table has 450,000 to 650,000 clones, around 81% appearing once. The sequenced sample was PBMCs. These receptors originate from a middle-aged woman in good health. Some clones in this sample may be carry-over from other donors' samples.

This clone was found many times. This sample also contains other DNA sequences that code for the same CDR3. V usage is TRBV6-4 and J usage is TRBJ2-3, with 7 bases aligning to TRBD1. The CDR3 extends over 16 amino acids. J gave up 0 bases and V 0 bases, and 3 bases lay outside the gene matches. The germline V gene has CDR1 MRHNA and CDR2 SNTAGT. The DNA for the CDR3 is TGTGCCAGCAGTGACTCCGCAGGGGGTAGCACAGATACGCAGTATTTT. Protein product: CASSDSAGGSTDTQYF.

The chain is built from TRBV18 and TRBJ1-2; D unresolved. The germline V gene has CDR1 KGHSH and CDR2 LQKENI. Trimming left V 2 bases short and J 2 bases short, with 12 bases between. This CDR3 is built from 15 residues. The CDR3 spells CASSPGFDGNYGYTF. In DNA form, the CDR3 reads TGTGCCAGCTCACCAGGATTCGACGGGAACTATGGCTACACCTTC. The entire variable domain, with the rest obtained from reference TRBV18 and TRBJ1-2, is as follows: NAGVMQNPRHLVRRRGQEARLRCSPMKGHSHVYWYRQLPEEGLKFMVYLQKENIIDESGMPKERFSAEFPKEGPSILRIQQVVRGDSAAYFCASSPGFDGNYGYTFGSGTRLTVV.

This rearrangement joins TRBV9 to TRBJ2-1; D might be TRBD2 (5 bases). The CDR3 runs 15 residues. Germline V gene sequence: CDR1 SGDLS, CDR2 YYNGEE. With 0 bases removed from V and 4 bases from J, the gap between germline ends came to 11 bases. CDR3: CASSVGVSVYNEQFF. DNA for the CDR3: TGTGCCAGCAGCGTAGGGGTTAGCGTTTACAATGAGCAGTTCTTC.

This clone was picked up one time. The chain uses TRBV9 and TRBJ2-3; D not resolved. V lost 3 bases to trimming and J lost 5 bases, with 4 bases between them. The length of the CDR3 is 11 residues. Germline V gives CDR1 SGDLS, CDR2 YYNGEE. The CDR3 coding sequence is TGTGCCAGCAGCGCCGGAGATACGCAGTATTTT. Translation gives CASSAGDTQYF.

The V call is TRBV5-1, the J call TRBJ2-5; D uncertain. The CDR3 loop spans 14 amino acids. The germline V gene encodes CDR1 SGHRS and CDR2 YFSETQ. The germline V and J ends were trimmed by 0 bases and 1 base, with 7 bases remaining between them. The CDR3 sequence: CASSLDSSQETQYF. The CDR3 DNA reads as TGCGCCAGCAGCTTGGATAGCAGCCAAGAGACCCAGTACTTC. Combining the CDR3 with reference TRBV5-1 and TRBJ2-5 gives the whole variable domain KAGVTQTPRYLIKTRGQQVTLSCSPISGHRSVSWYQQTPGQGLQFLFEYFSETQRNKGNFPGRFSGRQFSNSRSEMNVSTLELGDSALYLCASSLDSSQETQYFGPGTRLLVL.

The table lists this clone with a count of one. The DNA of the CDR3 is TGTGCCAGCAGCTTGAGCGGGGCCACCTCCGCTGAGCAGTTCTTC. Protein: CASSLSGATSAEQFF. The V gene is TRBV11-3, the J gene TRBJ2-1; 7 bases agree with TRBD2. From germline, CDR1 is SGHNT and CDR2 YENEEA. CDR3 size: 15 residues. The trim removed 3 bases at V and 9 bases at J, leaving 11 bases unmatched.

The chain joins TRBV4-3 to TRBJ1-2, with 11 bases identical to TRBD1. The CDR3 contains 16 residues. V trimming: 4 bases; J trimming: 1 base; junction bases outside the gene matches: 5. Germline CDR1 reads LGHNA; CDR2 reads YSLEER. The CDR3 DNA follows: TGCGCCAGCAGCCGGTGGACAGGGGGCTTTAACTATGGCTACACCTTC. It is translated as CASSRWTGGFNYGYTF.

As DNA, the CDR3 is TGTGCCAGCAGACCCGGGACAGGGATGTACGAGCAGTACTTC. Translated: CASRPGTGMYEQYF. This sequence joins TRBV16 and TRBJ2-7, with 9 bases aligning to TRBD1. V gave up 6 bases and J gave up 4 bases; unmatched junction bases: 7. This CDR3 has 14 amino acids. The V gene's germline CDR1 is KGHSY and CDR2 FQNENV.

This sequence joins TRBV18 and TRBJ2-7, with 7 bases matching TRBD2. The germline CDR1 and CDR2 sequences are KGHSH and LQKENI. The junction had 8 bases not matched to a gene; V was cut back by 0 bases and J by 6 bases. This CDR3 region has 15 residues. CDR3 loop: CASSPPGGRSSEQYF. CDR3 coding DNA: TGTGCCAGCTCACCACCGGGCGGGAGAAGCAGCGAGCAGTACTTC.

The CDR3 sequence is CASSLAPNSYNEQFF. The CDR3, as DNA: TGTGCCAGCAGTTTGGCCCCGAACTCCTACAATGAGCAGTTCTTC. V and J are TRBV28 and TRBJ2-1; D remains ambiguous. The germline V gene encodes CDR1 MDHEN and CDR2 SYDVKM. V was trimmed by 3 bases and J by 0 bases, leaving 9 bases between them. This CDR3 contains 15 residues.